Shown below are 9 T cell receptor beta chains from a single sample sequenced in a study of CD4 T cells in relation to SARS-CoV-2 and coronaviruses. CD4+ T cells from unexposed donors were obtained before the COVID-19 pandemic (2011-2018). Sequencing was performed with immunoSEQ multiplex PCR; in TCRdb, only in-frame clones are kept and a portion is missing. The sample lists roughly 68,000 clones, just over 90% seen once, with approximately 0.21% in the top ten. The specimen was naive CD4+ T cells from PBMCs. Specified subset: naive CD4+ T cells isolated by negative enrichment. The source of these receptors is a human donor in good health.

This clone was seen only once. The chain carries TRBV7-2 and TRBJ2-7; D not resolved. CDR3 size: 13 residues. Germline CDR1 is SGHTA and CDR2 is FQGNSA. V shed 0 bases and J shed 5 bases, with 8 bases lying between them. As DNA, the CDR3 is TGTGCCAGCAGCTTAGCTTTCGCCGACGAGCAGTACTTC. It translates to CASSLAFADEQYF.

This rearrangement joins TRBV5-1 to TRBJ1-2; TRBD1 matches at 9 bases. The CDR3 contains 16 residues. V lost 3 bases, J lost 3 bases, and 9 bases stayed unmatched. Germline CDR1 and CDR2: SGHRS and YFSETQ. CDR3 sequence (DNA): TGCGCCAGCAGCTGGGGAACAGGGGGCAGTGACTATGGCTACACCTTC. Its translation: CASSWGTGGSDYGYTF. The variable domain in full, with the rest retrieved from reference TRBV5-1 and TRBJ1-2, is KAGVTQTPRYLIKTRGQQVTLSCSPISGHRSVSWYQQTPGQGLQFLFEYFSETQRNKGNFPGRFSGRQFSNSRSEMNVSTLELGDSALYLCASSWGTGGSDYGYTFGSGTRLTVV.

CDR3 nucleotides: TGCAGCGTGACCGAGACTAGCCCCACCATTCAGTACTTC. Translating gives CSVTETSPTIQYF. The chain uses TRBV29-1 and TRBJ2-4; 7 bases are a match to TRBD2. The V and J ends lost 6 bases and 9 bases, in that order; junction bases with no gene match: 11. The germline V gene has CDR1 SQVTM and CDR2 ANQGSEA. The CDR3 is 13 amino acids.

This sequence joins TRBV5-1 and TRBJ2-2; TRBD2 agrees at 7 bases. The CDR3 is 16 amino acids. Trimming took 0 bases from V and 0 from J; bases not matched to a gene: 2. Germline loops: CDR1 SGHRS, CDR2 YFSETQ. CDR3 sequence: CASSLVLATNTGELFF. The DNA of the CDR3 is TGCGCCAGCAGCTTGGTACTAGCGACGAACACCGGGGAGCTGTTTTTT.

This chain uses TRBV28 with TRBJ2-1; 8 nucleotides align to TRBD2. Germline assignment: CDR1 MDHEN and CDR2 SYDVKM. This CDR3 is built from 13 residues. The V and J ends lost 7 bases and 4 bases, in that order; junction bases with no gene match: 3. The CDR3 sequence is CASNLAGYNEQFF. DNA of the CDR3: TGTGCCAGCAATCTAGCGGGTTACAATGAGCAGTTCTTC.

The chain recombines TRBV20-1 with TRBJ2-1, with 9 bases matching TRBD2. Germline V gene sequence: CDR1 DFQATT, CDR2 SNEGSKA (reference sequence). V was pared by 3 bases and J by 7 bases, with 4 bases of the junction left unmatched. The CDR3 covers 13 residues. CDR3 bases: TGCAGTGCTAGTCCAGCGGGAGGTAATGAGCAGTTCTTC. Protein product: CSASPAGGNEQFF.

The rearrangement joins TRBV9 to TRBJ2-1; 10 nucleotides match TRBD2. Trimming cost V 3 bases and J 5 bases; bases outside gene matches: 5. Germline assignment: CDR1 SGDLS and CDR2 YYNGEE. The CDR3 spans 15 residues. CDR3 residues: CASSGRTSGNNEQFF. CDR3 nucleotides: TGTGCCAGCAGCGGAAGGACTAGCGGTAACAATGAGCAGTTCTTC.

The chain joins TRBV3-1 (or the pseudogene TRBV3-2) to TRBJ1-2, with D tentatively TRBD1 (5 bases). Per germline, CDR1 LGHDT and CDR2 YNNKEL (reference sequence). This CDR3 is built from 13 residues. Trimming stripped 1 base from V and 6 bases from J, with 9 bases between. This CDR3 reads CASSQGLGDGYTF. As DNA, the CDR3 is TGTGCCAGCAGCCAAGGGCTGGGGGATGGCTACACCTTC.

The gene calls are TRBV7-9 and TRBJ2-5; 7 bases align to TRBD2. In germline, CDR1 is SEHNR, CDR2 FQNEAQ (reference sequence). With V trimmed by 8 bases and J by 1 base, 10 bases remained unmatched. This CDR3 is built from 15 residues. CDR3: CASSREGPTQETQYF. CDR3 sequence (DNA): TGTGCCAGCTCCAGGGAGGGACCCACCCAAGAGACCCAGTACTTC.